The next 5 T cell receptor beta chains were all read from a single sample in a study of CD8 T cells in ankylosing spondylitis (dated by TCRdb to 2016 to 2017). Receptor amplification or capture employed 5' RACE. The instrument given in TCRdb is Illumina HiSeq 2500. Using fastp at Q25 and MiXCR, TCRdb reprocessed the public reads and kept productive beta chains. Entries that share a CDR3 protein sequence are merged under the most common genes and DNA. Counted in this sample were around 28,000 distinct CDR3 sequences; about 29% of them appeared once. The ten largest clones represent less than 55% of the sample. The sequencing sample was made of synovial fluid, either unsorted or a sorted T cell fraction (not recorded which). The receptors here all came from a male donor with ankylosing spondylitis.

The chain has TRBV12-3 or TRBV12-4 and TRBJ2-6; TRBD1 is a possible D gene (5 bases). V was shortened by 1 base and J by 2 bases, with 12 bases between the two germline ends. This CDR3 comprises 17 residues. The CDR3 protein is CASSLGQGLTGANVLTF. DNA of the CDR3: TGTGCCAGCAGTTTAGGCCAGGGATTAACTGGGGCCAACGTCCTGACTTTC.

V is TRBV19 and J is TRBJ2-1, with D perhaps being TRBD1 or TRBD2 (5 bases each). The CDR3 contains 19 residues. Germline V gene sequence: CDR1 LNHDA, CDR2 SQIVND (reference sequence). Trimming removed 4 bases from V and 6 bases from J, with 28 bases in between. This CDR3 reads CASSNPSFSGKGPTNEQFF. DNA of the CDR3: TGTGCCAGTAGTAACCCCTCCTTTAGTGGCAAGGGACCTACCAATGAGCAGTTCTTC.

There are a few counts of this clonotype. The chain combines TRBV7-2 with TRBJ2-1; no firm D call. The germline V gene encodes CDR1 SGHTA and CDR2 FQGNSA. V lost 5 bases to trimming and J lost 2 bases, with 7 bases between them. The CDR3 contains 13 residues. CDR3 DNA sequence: TGTGCCAGCAGCCTGCCGCCCTACAATGAGCAGTTCTTC. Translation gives CASSLPPYNEQFF.

In DNA form, the CDR3 reads TGCAGTGCTAGAGGGCCAGCGGCCAACTACGAGCAGTACTTC. Its protein product is CSARGPAANYEQYF. The V and J genes are TRBV20-1 and TRBJ2-7; the D gene is possibly TRBD2 (5 bases). Germline-derived CDR1 and CDR2 are DFQATT and SNEGSKA (reference sequence). The CDR3 has 14 residues. The V gene lost 1 base and the J gene lost 3 bases, with 13 bases spanning the gap.

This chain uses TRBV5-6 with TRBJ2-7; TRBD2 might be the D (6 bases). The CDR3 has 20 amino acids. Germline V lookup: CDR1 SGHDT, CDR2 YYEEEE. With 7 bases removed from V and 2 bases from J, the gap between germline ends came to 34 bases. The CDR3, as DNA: TGTGCCAGCTCCAGCTTAAAGAGCGTGGAGGGTGAGTCCCCCACCTACGAGCAGTACGTC. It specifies CASSSLKSVEGESPTYEQYV.